What follows are 14 T cell receptor beta chains derived from one specimen sequenced in a study of T cell responses to AZD1222 COVID-19 vaccine (dated by TCRdb to the early 2020s). The sample's time point label is to be understood as: baseline before first vaccination. This specimen's treatment or condition label, per the study, means: meningococcal conjugate vaccine given as trial control. The method behind the library was the immunoSEQ multiplex PCR assay. The source is immuneACCESS, and TCRdb retained only in-frame sequences with V and J called. Part of the clones is not carried over; for the studies checked, unresolved V genes explain less than half of this, and the remainder is unexplained. This sample comprises about 110,000 clones, around nine tenths of them detected only once. Together, the top ten hold approximately 3.1% of the sample. Sequencing was performed on peripheral blood, taken on day 0 of MenACWY control vaccination. These receptors were taken from an adult in good health.

The chain carries TRBV12-5 and TRBJ2-1; a weak D match, TRBD2 (6 bases). V lost 1 base and J 3 bases, leaving 7 bases between the germline ends. Germline CDR1 is LGHNT and CDR2 is FRNRAP. The CDR3 is made up of 14 amino acids. In DNA form, the CDR3 reads TGTGCTAGTGGTTTGGGCGGGGACTACAATGAGCAGTTCTTC. As protein: CASGLGGDYNEQFF.

The chain joins TRBV9 to TRBJ1-2; D unclear. The CDR3 length is 12 residues. The germline V gene encodes CDR1 SGDLS and CDR2 YYNGEE. V was trimmed by 0 bases and J by 8 bases, leaving 8 bases between them. The CDR3 sequence is CASSVGAGGYTF. CDR3 coding DNA: TGTGCCAGCAGCGTAGGAGCAGGAGGCTACACCTTC.

The genes are TRBV5-1 and TRBJ1-1; D is unresolved. The germline V and J ends were trimmed by 4 bases and 1 base, with 8 bases remaining between them. The CDR3 runs 13 residues. Germline V CDR1 and CDR2: SGHRS, YFSETQ. The CDR3 sequence: CASSGNKNTEAFF. The DNA for the CDR3 is TGCGCCAGCAGCGGTAACAAGAACACTGAAGCTTTCTTT.

This rearrangement joins TRBV5-1 to TRBJ1-6; D perhaps matches TRBD1 (6 bases). In germline, CDR1 is SGHRS, CDR2 YFSETQ. This CDR3 has 15 amino acids. V was shortened by 6 bases and J by 7 bases, with 17 bases between the two germline ends. CDR3 sequence reads: CASTPGAGENSPLHF. DNA of the CDR3: TGCGCCAGCACCCCCGGAGCAGGGGAAAATTCACCCCTCCACTTT. Full variable domain (rest looked up from reference TRBV5-1 and TRBJ1-6): KAGVTQTPRYLIKTRGQQVTLSCSPISGHRSVSWYQQTPGQGLQFLFEYFSETQRNKGNFPGRFSGRQFSNSRSEMNVSTLELGDSALYLCASTPGAGENSPLHFGNGTRLTVT.

This clone has a handful of counts. The J gene is TRBJ1-5, the V gene TRBV11-2, with a weak D call TRBD1 (5 bases). In germline, CDR1 is SGHAT, CDR2 FQNNGV. The V end lost 5 bases, the J end lost 6 bases, and 17 bases lay between the germline ends. The CDR3 totals 15 residues. CDR3 sequence: CASSPGGGVAQPQHF. In DNA, the CDR3 is TGTGCCAGCAGCCCCGGTGGGGGGGTTGCTCAGCCCCAGCATTTT. Looking up the rest from reference TRBV11-2 and TRBJ1-5 gives the full variable domain: EAGVAQSPRYKIIEKRQSVAFWCNPISGHATLYWYQQILGQGPKLLIQFQNNGVVDDSQLPKDRFSAERLKGVDSTLKIQPAKLEDSAVYLCASSPGGGVAQPQHFGDGTRLSIL.

This clone was detected only once. This chain links TRBV15 with TRBJ1-4, with D unresolved. In germline, CDR1 is LNHNV, CDR2 YYDKDF (reference sequence). This CDR3 contains 15 residues. The germline V and J ends were trimmed by 2 bases and 0 bases, with 7 bases remaining between them. In DNA, the CDR3 is TGTGCCACCAGCAGACAGATTGCAACTAATGAAAAACTGTTTTTT. It specifies CATSRQIATNEKLFF.

The gene calls are TRBV30 and TRBJ2-5, with a weak D call TRBD2 (5 bases). V was pared by 1 base and J by 2 bases, with 11 bases between. Germline V gene sequence: CDR1 GTSNPN, CDR2 SVGIG (reference sequence). The CDR3 length is 14 residues. The CDR3 loop is CAWSGNSEQETQYF. DNA of the CDR3: TGTGCCTGGAGTGGAAATAGCGAGCAAGAGACCCAGTACTTC.

The V and J genes are TRBV29-1 and TRBJ2-1; D is possibly TRBD2 (5 bases). V lost 6 bases and J lost 5, with 11 bases in between. Germline CDR1 and CDR2: SQVTM and ANQGSEA. This CDR3 contains 12 residues. The CDR3 bases are TGCAGCGTCGAACTGCGGGACAATGAGCAGTTCTTC. Residues: CSVELRDNEQFF.

The chain carries TRBV7-9 and TRBJ2-7; possible D gene TRBD2, 8 bases. The length of the CDR3 is 15 residues. CDR1 is SEHNR, CDR2 FQNEAQ, per germline (reference sequence). V was pared by 7 bases and J by 6 bases, with 22 bases between. The CDR3 sequence is CASTPGGTARFEQYF. In DNA form, the CDR3 reads TGTGCCAGCACCCCGGGGGGGACAGCGCGATTCGAGCAGTACTTC.

This chain joins TRBV7-8 and TRBJ1-1, with a possible D match to TRBD1 (6 bases). V dropped 3 bases and J dropped 2 bases, with 13 bases sitting between them. CDR1 SGHVS and CDR2 FQNEAQ come from the germline V gene. There are 15 residues in the CDR3. CDR3 sequence (DNA): TGTGCCAGCAGCTTGCTCAGGGGAGAAAACACTGAAGCTTTCTTT. Translated, it gives CASSLLRGENTEAFF.

J is TRBJ1-4 and V is TRBV19, with D unresolved. The germline V gene has CDR1 LNHDA and CDR2 SQIVND (reference sequence). The CDR3 is made up of 13 amino acids. The V gene lost 3 bases and the J gene lost 6 bases, with 8 bases spanning the gap. The CDR3: CASSMDLDEKLFF. The CDR3 nucleotides are TGTGCCAGTAGTATGGACCTTGATGAAAAACTGTTTTTT.

This clone was seen more than once but under ten times. The chain recombines TRBV13 with TRBJ1-6; D is unclear. Deletions cut 5 bases from V and 4 bases from J, with 9 bases between. From germline, CDR1 is PRHDT and CDR2 FYEKMQ (reference sequence). The CDR3 covers 14 residues. Written as DNA, the CDR3 is TGTGCCAGCAGCACTTGGGAATATAATTCACCCCTCCACTTT. This gives the protein CASSTWEYNSPLHF.

J is TRBJ1-1 and V is TRBV15; the D is unclear. Germline V gene lookup returns CDR1 LNHNV and CDR2 YYDKDF (reference sequence). Trimming removed 5 bases from V and 1 base from J, with 2 bases in between. The CDR3 is made up of 11 amino acids. The CDR3 bases are TGTGCCACCAGCCGGAACACTGAAGCTTTCTTT. Translating gives CATSRNTEAFF.

This sequence joins TRBV4-2 and TRBJ1-4; the D is unclear. CDR1 is LGHNA and CDR2 is YNFKEQ in the germline V gene. Trimming stripped 4 bases from V and 4 bases from J, with 10 bases between. This CDR3 contains 14 residues. CDR3 protein: CASSPGSFNEKLFF. In DNA, the CDR3 is TGTGCCAGCAGCCCCGGGTCTTTTAATGAAAAACTGTTTTTT.